This is a list of T cell receptor beta chains from one sample in a study of blood T cell repertoires in COVID-19. Profiling relied on immunoSEQ multiplex PCR, and the TCRdb table lists in-frame clones only, not all of them. This sample yields about 310,000 clones, of which around 92% are seen a single time; more than 9% belongs to the top ten. The material sequenced was PBMCs or T cells enriched from blood (not recorded which). These receptors came from a woman aged 30 to 39 who had recovered from COVID-19. The CDR3 runs from the conserved cysteine through the conserved F or W. D genes are given only for firm matches.

v_gene: TRBV2
j_gene: TRBJ2-1
d_gene: TRBD2
CDR3aa: CASSVDGRPTNEQFF

v_gene: TRBV5-1
j_gene: TRBJ1-6
d_gene: .
CDR3aa: CASSLGPGGSSYNSPLHF

v_gene: TRBV4-1
j_gene: TRBJ2-1
d_gene: .
CDR3aa: CASSQPPSEGLINEQFF

v_gene: TRBV18
j_gene: TRBJ2-5
d_gene: TRBD2
CDR3aa: CASSPLAGFQTEETQYF

v_gene: TRBV11-2
j_gene: TRBJ1-1
d_gene: .
CDR3aa: CASSLDAQGYTEAFF

v_gene: TRBV21-1
j_gene: TRBJ2-7
d_gene: .
CDR3aa: CASSKARDFSNEQYF

v_gene: TRBV10-1
j_gene: TRBJ1-3
d_gene: TRBD1
CDR3aa: CASSADRAWVSGNTIYF

v_gene: TRBV9
j_gene: TRBJ2-3
d_gene: .
CDR3aa: CASSVGGSRTDTQYF

v_gene: TRBV18
j_gene: TRBJ1-2
d_gene: .
CDR3aa: CASSPPDSGEYGYTF

v_gene: TRBV5-6
j_gene: TRBJ2-7
d_gene: .
CDR3aa: CASSLPGYYEQYF

v_gene: TRBV19
j_gene: TRBJ2-7
d_gene: .
CDR3aa: CASSRGTGLYEQYF

v_gene: TRBV11-2
j_gene: TRBJ2-4
d_gene: TRBD2
CDR3aa: CASSLDPYSGRGFRYF

v_gene: TRBV2
j_gene: TRBJ1-2
d_gene: .
CDR3aa: CASGGFYGYTF

v_gene: TRBV24-1
j_gene: TRBJ2-1
d_gene: .
CDR3aa: CATSDAAYNEQFF

v_gene: TRBV24-1
j_gene: TRBJ2-1
d_gene: TRBD2
CDR3aa: CATSSGNYNEQFF

v_gene: TRBV12-3/TRBV12-4
j_gene: TRBJ2-5
d_gene: .
CDR3aa: CASSPGVETQYF

v_gene: TRBV11-1
j_gene: TRBJ1-1
d_gene: TRBD1
CDR3aa: CASTHRGSTEAFF

v_gene: TRBV5-5
j_gene: TRBJ1-1
d_gene: TRBD1
CDR3aa: CASSGIGQGAIPTEAFF

v_gene: TRBV10-3
j_gene: TRBJ2-7
d_gene: TRBD2
CDR3aa: CAIRGLADNSYEQYF

v_gene: TRBV19
j_gene: TRBJ2-1
d_gene: TRBD2
CDR3aa: CAPDRAGGYNEQFF

v_gene: TRBV12-5
j_gene: TRBJ2-3
d_gene: .
CDR3aa: CASGFSSWQRSTDTQYF

v_gene: TRBV20-1
j_gene: TRBJ2-3
d_gene: TRBD2
CDR3aa: CSASRASGTEDTQYF

v_gene: TRBV5-5
j_gene: TRBJ2-1
d_gene: .
CDR3aa: CASSLDARTVEQFF

v_gene: TRBV6-6
j_gene: TRBJ1-5
d_gene: .
CDR3aa: CASSWTDQPQHF

v_gene: TRBV10-1
j_gene: TRBJ1-2
d_gene: .
CDR3aa: CASTEGGAASPYGYTF

v_gene: TRBV20-1
j_gene: TRBJ1-5
d_gene: .
CDR3aa: CSASYRQPYQPQHF

v_gene: TRBV6-5
j_gene: TRBJ2-1
d_gene: .
CDR3aa: CASSPDRAYNEQFF

v_gene: TRBV7-8
j_gene: TRBJ1-2
d_gene: .
CDR3aa: CASSILQGGGYTF

v_gene: TRBV5-6
j_gene: TRBJ2-3
d_gene: TRBD2
CDR3aa: CASSFGLAGGRADTQYF

v_gene: TRBV28
j_gene: TRBJ2-1
d_gene: .
CDR3aa: CASSLESAYEQFF

v_gene: TRBV28
j_gene: TRBJ2-5
d_gene: TRBD2
CDR3aa: CASSFLIRGVLRPQETQYF

v_gene: TRBV3-1/TRBV3-2
j_gene: TRBJ2-1
d_gene: TRBD1
CDR3aa: CASSLWTGGFNEQFF

v_gene: TRBV7-2
j_gene: TRBJ2-7
d_gene: TRBD1
CDR3aa: CASSQSGQGNHYEQYF

v_gene: TRBV29-1
j_gene: TRBJ2-1
d_gene: TRBD2
CDR3aa: CSVVAGVVYEQFF

v_gene: TRBV19
j_gene: TRBJ2-3
d_gene: .
CDR3aa: CASSIDPTGTPTDTQYF

v_gene: TRBV3-1/TRBV3-2
j_gene: TRBJ2-5
d_gene: TRBD1
CDR3aa: CASSRQGQETQYF

v_gene: TRBV2
j_gene: TRBJ2-7
d_gene: TRBD2
CDR3aa: CASSGTSRAEQYF

v_gene: TRBV7-9
j_gene: TRBJ1-2
d_gene: TRBD1
CDR3aa: CASTPWGQDYGYTF

v_gene: TRBV7-3
j_gene: TRBJ2-3
d_gene: TRBD2
CDR3aa: CASSLQAGGTLGNTQYF

v_gene: TRBV12-1
j_gene: TRBJ2-7
d_gene: .
CDR3aa: CASSLPPLAGSYEQYF

v_gene: TRBV5-4
j_gene: TRBJ2-3
d_gene: TRBD2
CDR3aa: CASSLRREGPADTQYF

v_gene: TRBV9
j_gene: TRBJ2-7
d_gene: .
CDR3aa: CASSATGPSDEQYF

v_gene: TRBV19
j_gene: TRBJ1-6
d_gene: .
CDR3aa: CASSFPGMDSPLHF

v_gene: TRBV7-2
j_gene: TRBJ1-3
d_gene: TRBD1
CDR3aa: CASSLYIGGAGGNTIYF

v_gene: TRBV28
j_gene: TRBJ2-5
d_gene: .
CDR3aa: CASSPRGKMETQYF

v_gene: TRBV28
j_gene: TRBJ2-1
d_gene: .
CDR3aa: CASTYRRVTGEQFF

v_gene: TRBV28
j_gene: TRBJ2-7
d_gene: TRBD1
CDR3aa: CASSLNLGWQGDEQYF

v_gene: TRBV5-1
j_gene: TRBJ1-2
d_gene: TRBD1
CDR3aa: CASSLIYGTVNGYTF

v_gene: TRBV14
j_gene: TRBJ2-1
d_gene: TRBD2
CDR3aa: CASSPSGHSYNEQFF

v_gene: TRBV6-5
j_gene: TRBJ2-3
d_gene: TRBD2
CDR3aa: CASSYSASGMGLTQYF

v_gene: TRBV4-1
j_gene: TRBJ1-5
d_gene: .
CDR3aa: CASSQIGNQPQHF